These 32 T cell receptor beta chains came from one sample sequenced in a study of molecular identifiers for immune sequencing clone quantification. Each CDR3 protein gets one entry after TCRdb re-called the PCR reads with MiXCR. Of approximately 680,000 distinct CDR3 sequences listed, 25% were seen once; the top ten hold around 0.78%. Sequencing input: naive CD8+ T cells from blood, with Jurkat cell RNA spiked in. Documented subset: FACS-sorted CD8+CD4-CCR7+CD45RA+ naive T cells. These receptors came from a human donor in good health. Some libraries in this study had Jurkat cell RNA spiked in.

This clonotype was recorded a few times. V is TRBV27 and J is TRBJ2-7, with TRBD2 identical over 8 bases. The germline V gene encodes CDR1 MNHEY and CDR2 SMNVEV (reference sequence). CDR3 length: 15 residues. J was trimmed by 7 bases and V by 6 bases; bases with no gene match: 14. The DNA of the CDR3 is TGTGCCAGCAGGCTGCGGAGCGGGAGCCGACGGGAGCAGTACTTC. Its translation: CASRLRSGSRREQYF.

This clonotype has just one count. This may arise from a read error, as a much more abundant clone is one base away. The conserved closing phenylalanine or tryptophan is absent in this CDR3, likely reflecting a read error. The chain links TRBV20-1 to TRBJ2-4, with D tentatively TRBD2 (7 bases). V lost 7 bases, J lost 12 bases, and 25 bases lay in between. There are 14 residues in the CDR3. Germline values: CDR1 DFQATT, CDR2 SNEGSKA (reference sequence). The CDR3 sequence is CSVQGGAQVSDQYL. The DNA of the CDR3 is TGCAGTGTACAGGGAGGGGCGCAGGTTTCTGATCAGTACCTC.

The rearrangement uses TRBV30 and TRBJ1-1; D is unclear. The CDR3 covers 13 residues. Looked up from germline, CDR1 is GTSNPN and CDR2 is SVGIG (reference sequence). V gave up 0 bases and J gave up 1 base, with 6 bases separating them. CDR3 in DNA: TGTGCCTGGAGTGTAATCGAGAACACTGAAGCTTTCTTT. Its translation is CAWSVIENTEAFF.

Of note for this clonotype: The conserved phenylalanine or tryptophan normally closing the CDR3 is absent here, so this likely arose from a read error. The chain employs TRBV30 and TRBJ2-5, with 8 nucleotides matching TRBD2. Trimming removed 4 bases from V and 5 bases from J; junction bases left unmatched: 9. The CDR3 is 14 residues long. Germline CDR1 and CDR2: GTSNPN and SVGIG (reference sequence). The DNA of the CDR3 is TGTGCCTGGACTGGGGCGGGGGGCAGGGAGACCCAGTACGTC. Translation: CAWTGAGGRETQYV.

This clonotype was picked up a small number of times. The chain employs TRBV10-1 and TRBJ2-5; D gene ambiguous. The germline V gene has CDR1 WNHNN and CDR2 SYGVQD (reference sequence). The CDR3 loop spans 14 amino acids. V was clipped by 5 bases and J by 3 bases, with 13 bases between them. The CDR3 protein is CASSLDGREETQYF. The CDR3 region has the DNA TGCGCCAGCAGTCTAGACGGTCGGGAAGAGACCCAGTACTTC.

Only a few counts were recorded for this clonotype. The chain combines TRBV12-5 with TRBJ2-7; D is possibly TRBD1 (6 bases). V lost 0 bases and J lost 5, with 14 bases in between. Germline V gives CDR1 LGHNT, CDR2 FRNRAP. This CDR3 spans 15 amino acids. The CDR3 loop is CASGLVTGLADEQYF. CDR3 DNA: TGTGCTAGTGGTTTGGTAACAGGGCTCGCGGACGAGCAGTACTTC.

To note about this clonotype: A much larger clone is a single base away; this may be a read error. The gene calls are TRBV28 and TRBJ2-6; 12 nucleotides line up with TRBD1. CDR1 is MDHEN, CDR2 SYDVKM, per germline. This CDR3 has 17 residues. Here the CDR3 DNA reads TGTGCCAGCACCCTCGGGACAGGGGGCTCTGGGACCAACGTCCTGACTTTC. Translating gives CASTLGTGGSGTNVLTF.

This clonotype was recorded only once. A far larger clone is only one base removed, so a read error is likely. The chain is built from TRBV7-9 and TRBJ1-1; no firm D call. Germline CDR1 reads SEHNR; CDR2 reads FQNEAQ (reference sequence). This CDR3 comprises 11 residues. The CDR3 reads CAGSLGREAFF. CDR3 DNA sequence: TGTGCCGGCAGCTTAGGACGTGAAGCTTTCTTT. Full variable domain (rest looked up from reference TRBV7-9 and TRBJ1-1): DTGVSQNPRHKITKRGQNVTFRCDPISEHNRLYWYRQTLGQGPEFLTYFQNEAQLEKSRLLSDRFSAERPKGSFSTLEIQRTEQGDSAMYLCAGSLGREAFFGQGTRLTVV.

This clonotype has just a few counts. The chain employs TRBV15 and TRBJ1-6; D not certain. CDR1 is LNHNV and CDR2 is YYDKDF in the germline V gene (reference sequence). Trimming removed 1 base at V and 0 bases at J, with 7 bases between. This CDR3 is built from 16 residues. The CDR3 region is CATSRGGSSYNSPLHF. The CDR3 nucleotides are TGTGCCACCAGCAGAGGAGGGAGCTCCTATAATTCACCCCTCCACTTT.

This clonotype was recorded at least ten times. The chain couples TRBV30 to TRBJ1-1; 8 nucleotides line up with TRBD1. Germline lookup yields CDR1 GTSNPN and CDR2 SVGIG (reference sequence). The V segment lost 4 bases and the J segment 0 bases; nucleotides outside the gene matches: 1. The CDR3 runs to 13 residues. The CDR3 here is CAWTGGLNTEAFF. The DNA for the CDR3 is TGTGCCTGGACAGGGGGCTTGAACACTGAAGCTTTCTTT.

This clonotype showed up many times. This chain links TRBV7-9 with TRBJ2-5; D gene uncertain. Germline lookup yields CDR1 SEHNR and CDR2 FQNEAQ (reference sequence). The CDR3 has 15 amino acids. Trimming removed 5 bases at V and 1 base at J, with 14 bases between. The CDR3 DNA reads as TGTGCCAGCAGCCCTTATCCGGCACTCCAAGAGACCCAGTACTTC. Protein product: CASSPYPALQETQYF.

This clonotype was recorded many times. V is TRBV27 and J is TRBJ2-3, with D unresolved. Germline V gene lookup returns CDR1 MNHEY and CDR2 SMNVEV (reference sequence). V was shortened by 8 bases and J by 2 bases, with 11 bases between the two germline ends. The length of the CDR3 is 13 residues. The CDR3 DNA follows: TGTGCCAGCGGACCACTCTCCACAGATACGCAGTATTTT. Its translation is CASGPLSTDTQYF.

In its sample, this clonotype was seen many times. The chain couples TRBV11-2 to TRBJ2-7, with a weak D call TRBD1 (6 bases). Trimming removed 4 bases at V and 0 bases at J, with 10 bases between. The CDR3 covers 14 residues. Germline-derived CDR1 and CDR2 are SGHAT and FQNNGV. The CDR3 DNA reads TGTGCCAGCAGCTGGAGGACAGTCTCCTACGAGCAGTACTTC. Encoded protein: CASSWRTVSYEQYF.

The sample holds many counts of this clonotype. The rearrangement uses TRBV12-5 and TRBJ2-2; 9 nucleotides agree with TRBD1. Germline CDR1 and CDR2: LGHNT and FRNRAP. The CDR3 has 16 residues. Trimming at V came to 6 bases and at J to 6 bases, leaving 11 bases not matched to a gene. CDR3 DNA sequence: TGTGCTAGTGGACTGCACCGGGACAGGGTCGCCGGGGAGCTGTTTTTT. This gives the protein CASGLHRDRVAGELFF. The full variable domain, its missing parts supplied by reference TRBV12-5 and TRBJ2-2, is DARVTQTPRHKVTEMGQEVTMRCQPILGHNTVFWYRQTMMQGLELLAYFRNRAPLDDSGMPKDRFSAEMPDATLATLKIQPSEPRDSAVYFCASGLHRDRVAGELFFGEGSRLTVL.

This clonotype occurred a few times. The CDR3 sequence is CSVEDPQGGTGGFNEQFF. CDR3 coding DNA: TGCAGCGTTGAAGACCCCCAGGGGGGGACGGGAGGGTTCAATGAGCAGTTCTTC. The V gene is TRBV29-1, the J gene TRBJ2-1; D possibly corresponds to TRBD2 (8 bases). V shed 0 bases and J shed 6 bases, with 24 bases lying between them. This CDR3 region has 18 residues. The germline CDR1 and CDR2 sequences are SQVTM and ANQGSEA.

This chain uses TRBV29-1 with TRBJ2-5, with 11 bases matching TRBD2. With 6 bases clipped from V and 5 bases from J, the junction kept 2 bases outside the gene matches. In germline, CDR1 is SQVTM, CDR2 ANQGSEA. The CDR3 has 12 residues. The CDR3 protein is CSVLAGDETQYF. The CDR3 nucleotides read TGCAGCGTACTAGCGGGAGACGAGACCCAGTACTTC.

There are many counts of this clonotype. The gene calls are TRBV30 and TRBJ1-5; D not resolved. CDR1 and CDR2 from the germline V gene are GTSNPN and SVGIG (reference sequence). The V end was cut by 1 base, the J end by 0 bases, with 10 bases between. The CDR3 runs to 15 residues. For the CDR3, the DNA is TGTGCCTGGAGTGCGACCGAGTATAGCAATCAGCCCCAGCATTTT. Its protein is CAWSATEYSNQPQHF.

V gene TRBV27 combines with J gene TRBJ2-7; D is ambiguous. The CDR3 is 13 amino acids. Trimming cost V 5 bases and J 1 base, with 9 bases left between them. From germline, CDR1 is MNHEY and CDR2 SMNVEV (reference sequence). CDR3 bases: TGTGCCAGCAGTCTCGACATTTCCTACGAGCAGTACTTC. Translation gives CASSLDISYEQYF.

This clonotype was found many times. The V gene is TRBV7-2, the J gene TRBJ2-1, with TRBD1 as a possible D gene (6 bases). Trimming removed 2 bases at V and 2 bases at J, with 13 bases between. Germline CDR1 reads SGHTA; CDR2 reads FQGNSA. The CDR3 has 16 residues. The DNA of the CDR3 is TGTGCCAGCAGCTTATTAGCCCACAGGGCCTACAATGAGCAGTTCTTC. Its protein is CASSLLAHRAYNEQFF.

This clonotype was counted ten times or more. This sequence joins TRBV5-1 and TRBJ2-7; D is possibly TRBD1 (6 bases). CDR3 length equals 14 residues. V gave up 3 bases and J gave up 3 bases, with 13 bases separating them. CDR1 SGHRS and CDR2 YFSETQ come from the germline V gene. The CDR3 protein is CASSSGHHNYEQYF. Here the CDR3 DNA reads TGCGCCAGCAGCTCGGGACACCATAACTACGAGCAGTACTTC.

The V and J genes are TRBV29-1 and TRBJ2-3; possible D gene TRBD1, 7 bases. The CDR3 has 13 amino acids. V lost 4 bases and J 6 bases, leaving 14 bases between the germline ends. Germline CDR1 SQVTM, CDR2 ANQGSEA. The CDR3 DNA reads as TGCAGCGTTGGGCCCAGGGGGGTGGATACGCAGTATTTT. Its protein product is CSVGPRGVDTQYF.

This clonotype has just a few counts. This chain uses TRBV11-2 with TRBJ2-7; 7 bases line up with TRBD1. CDR1 and CDR2 from the germline V gene are SGHAT and FQNNGV. Unmatched junction bases numbered 6, after V lost 1 base and J lost 0 bases. The CDR3 totals 16 residues. In DNA, the CDR3 is TGTGCCAGCAGCTTAGTGGGACAGAAAAGCTCCTACGAGCAGTACTTC. As protein: CASSLVGQKSSYEQYF.

There are a few counts of this clonotype. J is TRBJ2-7 and V is TRBV11-2; 8 nucleotides agree with TRBD2. This CDR3 has 17 amino acids. Germline trimming cut 4 bases from V and 5 bases from J; bases unmatched to any gene: 16. Looked up from germline, CDR1 is SGHAT and CDR2 is FQNNGV. The CDR3 DNA follows: TGTGCCAGCAGCTATACCGGGGCCCGCGGGAGGAGGCACGAGCAGTACTTC. Amino acid sequence: CASSYTGARGRRHEQYF.

CDR3 loop: CASSLTGGFSYEQYF. The CDR3, as DNA: TGTGCCAGCAGCCTGACAGGGGGTTTCTCCTACGAGCAGTACTTC. The chain recombines TRBV27 with TRBJ2-7, with 9 bases lining up with TRBD1. The CDR3 sequence is 15 residues long. Germline CDR1 MNHEY, CDR2 SMNVEV (reference sequence). With 6 bases clipped from V and 0 bases from J, the junction kept 6 bases outside the gene matches.

Comments on this clonotype: The junction and the germline gene differ at one end; a read error may be behind it. Here the CDR3 reads CAGRDTTFKIGLSDEKLFF. The DNA of the CDR3 is TGTGCCGGCAGGGATACCACTTTTAAGATCGGGCTATCGGATGAAAAACTGTTTTTT. The rearrangement links TRBV7-3 to TRBJ1-4; TRBD1 is a possible D gene (5 bases). CDR1 and CDR2 (germline): SGHTA, FQGTGA. The CDR3 is 19 amino acids.

This clonotype was counted only a few times. The genes are TRBV20-1 and TRBJ2-3; D possibly corresponds to TRBD2 (6 bases). Germline CDR1 reads DFQATT; CDR2 reads SNEGSKA (reference sequence). Trimming pared 1 base from V and 0 bases from J, leaving 17 bases between. The CDR3 sequence is 17 residues long. The CDR3: CSARVKGPSASTDTQYF. For the CDR3, the DNA is TGCAGTGCTAGAGTAAAGGGGCCTAGCGCTAGCACAGATACGCAGTATTTT.

This clonotype was observed many times. The gene calls are TRBV24-1 and TRBJ1-5; no clear D. The germline gives CDR1 KGHDR, CDR2 SFDVKD. The V gene lost 4 bases and the J gene lost 1 base, with 7 bases spanning the gap. The CDR3 length is 14 residues. As DNA, the CDR3 is TGTGCCACCAGTGACTCGGACAGCAATCAGCCCCAGCATTTT. Translated: CATSDSDSNQPQHF.

The chain recombines TRBV5-4 with TRBJ2-2; D perhaps matches TRBD1 (6 bases). The V gene's germline CDR1 is SGHNT and CDR2 YYREEE (reference sequence). V lost 3 bases and J lost 4, with 10 bases in between. The CDR3 loop spans 14 amino acids. CDR3 DNA: TGTGCCAGCAGCTACGGGACAAGCACCGGGGAGCTGTTTTTT. Amino acid sequence: CASSYGTSTGELFF.

This clonotype has more than one count but fewer than ten. This chain connects TRBV27 to TRBJ2-7, with 8 nucleotides matching TRBD2. This CDR3 comprises 21 residues. Germline V gene lookup returns CDR1 MNHEY and CDR2 SMNVEV (reference sequence). The trim removed 3 bases at V and 2 bases at J, leaving 24 bases unmatched. CDR3 sequence (DNA): TGTGCCAGCAGTTTCCGCTCGTCTTTATGGTCCGGGGGGGGGGGCCCCTACGAGCAGTACTTC. Translating it yields CASSFRSSLWSGGGGPYEQYF.

This clonotype was picked up many times. The chain links TRBV4-1 to TRBJ2-3; a possible D gene is TRBD1 (6 bases). The CDR3 length is 13 residues. In germline, CDR1 is MGHRA, CDR2 YSYEKL. V dropped 6 bases and J dropped 3 bases, with 10 bases sitting between them. CDR3 in amino acids: CASREGVTDTQYF. The CDR3 nucleotides read TGCGCCAGCAGAGAGGGGGTAACAGATACGCAGTATTTT.

Only a few counts were recorded for this clonotype. The chain's CDR3 is CASSTGVADEKLFF. DNA of the CDR3: TGTGCCAGCAGTACCGGGGTGGCCGATGAAAAACTGTTTTTT. The chain recombines TRBV6-6 with TRBJ1-4; no firm D call. CDR1 and CDR2 (germline): MNHNY, SVGAGI (reference sequence). This CDR3 comprises 14 residues. The V end was cut by 5 bases, the J end by 6 bases, with 13 bases between.

The chain has TRBV13 and TRBJ2-2; D possibly matches TRBD1 or TRBD2 (5 bases each). CDR1 is PRHDT, CDR2 FYEKMQ, per germline (reference sequence). The V end was cut by 4 bases, the J end by 4 bases, with 10 bases between. The CDR3 loop spans 14 amino acids. This CDR3 reads CASSSSGSTGELFF. Here the CDR3 DNA reads TGTGCCAGCAGCTCATCAGGGAGCACCGGGGAGCTGTTTTTT.